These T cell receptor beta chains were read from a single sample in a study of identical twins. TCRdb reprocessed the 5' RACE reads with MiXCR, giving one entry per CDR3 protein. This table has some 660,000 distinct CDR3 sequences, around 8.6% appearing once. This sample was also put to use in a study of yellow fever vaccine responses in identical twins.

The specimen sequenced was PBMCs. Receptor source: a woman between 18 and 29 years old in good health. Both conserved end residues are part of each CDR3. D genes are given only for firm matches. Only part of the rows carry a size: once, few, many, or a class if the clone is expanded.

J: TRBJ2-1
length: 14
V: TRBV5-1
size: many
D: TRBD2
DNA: TGCGCCAGCACCCCCGGGGGGATCTACAATGAGCAGTTCTTC
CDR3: CASTPGGIYNEQFF

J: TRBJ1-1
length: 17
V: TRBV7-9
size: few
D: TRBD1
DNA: TGTGCCAGCAGCCCTCGGACAGGGGCTAGTCGGGACACTGAAGCTTTCTTT
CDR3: CASSPRTGASRDTEAFF

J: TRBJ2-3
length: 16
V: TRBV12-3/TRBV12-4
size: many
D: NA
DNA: TGTGCCAGCAGTCCGGGACTGAGAACTAGCACAGATACGCAGTATTTT
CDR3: CASSPGLRTSTDTQYF

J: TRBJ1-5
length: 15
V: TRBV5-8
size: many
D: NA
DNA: TGTGCCAGCCCCGTCCTTGGGCAGGGCAATCAGCCCCAGCATTTT
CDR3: CASPVLGQGNQPQHF

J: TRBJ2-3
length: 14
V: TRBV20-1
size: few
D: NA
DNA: TGCAGTGCCCTCGGGAGCGGGAGCACAGATACGCAGTATTTT
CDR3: CSALGSGSTDTQYF

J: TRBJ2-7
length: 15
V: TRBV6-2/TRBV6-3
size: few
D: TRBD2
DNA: TGTGCCAGCAGTTACTCACTAGCGAACCGCTACGAGCAGTACTTC
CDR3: CASSYSLANRYEQYF

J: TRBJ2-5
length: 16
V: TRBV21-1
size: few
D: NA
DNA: TGTGCCAGCCGCCTAGCGGGAGGGGAGGTCCAAGAGACCCAGTACTTC
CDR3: CASRLAGGEVQETQYF

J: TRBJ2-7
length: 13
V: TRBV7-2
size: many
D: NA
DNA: TGTGCCAGCACCGGTCCAGGTCCCTACGAGCAGTACTTC
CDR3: CASTGPGPYEQYF

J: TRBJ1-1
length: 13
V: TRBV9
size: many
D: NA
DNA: TGTGCCAGCAGCGGCCCCGGGAACACTGAAGCTTTCTTT
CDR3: CASSGPGNTEAFF

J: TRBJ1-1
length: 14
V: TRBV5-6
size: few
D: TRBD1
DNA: TGTGCCAGCCGTCCAGGGGGCGAGCTCACTGAAGCTTTCTTT
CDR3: CASRPGGELTEAFF

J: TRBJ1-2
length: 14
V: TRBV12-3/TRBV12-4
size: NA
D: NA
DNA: TGTGCCAGCAGTTTGAAGGCAGGACGGGGTGGCTACACCTTC
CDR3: CASSLKAGRGGYTF

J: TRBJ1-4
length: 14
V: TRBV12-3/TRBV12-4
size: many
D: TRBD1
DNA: TGTGCCAGCAGGCCAGGGACAGGCCATGAAAAACTGTTTTTT
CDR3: CASRPGTGHEKLFF

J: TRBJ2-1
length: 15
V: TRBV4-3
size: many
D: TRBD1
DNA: TGCGCCAGCAGCTCCCGGGACAGGGGAGGGAATGAGCAGTTCTTC
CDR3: CASSSRDRGGNEQFF

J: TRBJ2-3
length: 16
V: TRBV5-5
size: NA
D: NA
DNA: TGTGCCAGCAGCTCCCCTGGGGGAGTGGGAACAGATACGCAGTATTTT
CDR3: CASSSPGGVGTDTQYF

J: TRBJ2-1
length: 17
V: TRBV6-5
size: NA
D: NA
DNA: TGTGCCAGCAGTTACTCGAGTCGGAAAAGCTCCTACAATGAGCAGTTCTTC
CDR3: CASSYSSRKSSYNEQFF

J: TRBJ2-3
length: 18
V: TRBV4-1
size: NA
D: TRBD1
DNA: TGCGCCAGCAGCCAAGTTGCGGGGACAGGGCTTACCACAGATACGCAGTATTTT
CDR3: CASSQVAGTGLTTDTQYF

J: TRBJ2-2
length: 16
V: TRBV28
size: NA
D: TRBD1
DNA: TGTGCCAGCAGTTTTGGGCAGGGGGTTGCTGGCGGGGAGCTGTTTTTT
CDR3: CASSFGQGVAGGELFF

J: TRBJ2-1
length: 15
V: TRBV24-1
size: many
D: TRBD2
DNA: TGTGCCACCAGTGACCCTAGCGGGGCCTACAATGAGCAGTTCTTC
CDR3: CATSDPSGAYNEQFF

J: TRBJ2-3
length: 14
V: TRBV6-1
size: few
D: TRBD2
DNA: TGTGCCAGCAGCTGGGGGGGAACCGTCGGTACGCAGTATTTT
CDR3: CASSWGGTVGTQYF

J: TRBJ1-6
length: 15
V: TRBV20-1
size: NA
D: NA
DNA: TGCAGTGCTAGTCACTTGGTTGTAGGGAGTACACCCCTCCACTTT
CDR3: CSASHLVVGSTPLHF

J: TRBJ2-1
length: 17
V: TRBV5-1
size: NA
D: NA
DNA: TGCGCCAGCAGCTTGGGGCTTAGGGCGGTTACCTACAATGAGCAGTTCTTC
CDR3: CASSLGLRAVTYNEQFF

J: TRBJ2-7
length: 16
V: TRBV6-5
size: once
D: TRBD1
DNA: TGTGCCAGCAGTTTCCACCCTAGACAGGGGAACTACGAGCAGTACTTC
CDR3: CASSFHPRQGNYEQYF

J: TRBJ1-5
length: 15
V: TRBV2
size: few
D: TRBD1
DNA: TGTGCCAGCAGTCCCCAGGGGGCGCCCAATCAGCCCCAGCATTTT
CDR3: CASSPQGAPNQPQHF

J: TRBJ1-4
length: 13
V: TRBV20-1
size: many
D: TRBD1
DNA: TGCAGTGCCAGACTGGAGGGGGCTCGGGAACTGTTTTTT
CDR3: CSARLEGARELFF

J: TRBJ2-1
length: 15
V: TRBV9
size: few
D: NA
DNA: TGTGCCAGCAGCCGGGACCGCTATGGGTACAATGAGCAGTTCTTC
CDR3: CASSRDRYGYNEQFF

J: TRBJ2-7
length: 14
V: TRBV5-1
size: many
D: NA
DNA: TGCGCCAGCAGCTTGGGGGGTTCAGGCTACGAGCAGTACTTC
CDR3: CASSLGGSGYEQYF

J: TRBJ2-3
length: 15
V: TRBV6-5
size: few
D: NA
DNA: TGTGCCAGCAGTTACTCTCGGGGGAACCCAGATACGCAGTATTTT
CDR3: CASSYSRGNPDTQYF

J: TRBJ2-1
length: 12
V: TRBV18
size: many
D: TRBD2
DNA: TGTGCCAGCTCAGCTAGCGGGCTTGAGCAGTTCTTC
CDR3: CASSASGLEQFF

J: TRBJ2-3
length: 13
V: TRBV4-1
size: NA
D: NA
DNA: TGCGCCAGCAGCCATCCTAACACAGATACGCAGTATTTT
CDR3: CASSHPNTDTQYF

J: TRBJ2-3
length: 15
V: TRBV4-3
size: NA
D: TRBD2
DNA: TGCGCCAGCAGCCACGGACTAGCGGGTGCCCTTACGCAGTATTTT
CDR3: CASSHGLAGALTQYF

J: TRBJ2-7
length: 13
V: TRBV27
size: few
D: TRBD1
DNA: TGTGCCACCCGGACAGGGAGCTCCTACGAGCAGTACTTC
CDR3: CATRTGSSYEQYF

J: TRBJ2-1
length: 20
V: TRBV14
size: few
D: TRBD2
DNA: TGTGCCAGCAGCCGCCAAGCCTTCGGGGGAGGGCCTTATGTATACAATGAGCAGTTCTTC
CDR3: CASSRQAFGGGPYVYNEQFF

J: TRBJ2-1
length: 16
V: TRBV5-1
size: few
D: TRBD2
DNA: TGCGCCAGCAGCTTGGGACGGAGCGGGGGTTGGGATGAGCAGTTCTTC
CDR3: CASSLGRSGGWDEQFF

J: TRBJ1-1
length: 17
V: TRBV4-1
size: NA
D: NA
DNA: TGCGCCAGCAGCCAAGATCCCCAGTTTTTTCTGAACACTGAAGCTTTCTTT
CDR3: CASSQDPQFFLNTEAFF

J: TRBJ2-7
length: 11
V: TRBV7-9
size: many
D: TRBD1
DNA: TGTGCCAGCAGCTACAGGGGCGAGCAGTACTTC
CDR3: CASSYRGEQYF

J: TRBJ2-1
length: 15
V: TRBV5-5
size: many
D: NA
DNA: TGTGCCAGCAGCTTGGTTCAAGGCCGATACAATGAGCAGTTCTTC
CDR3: CASSLVQGRYNEQFF

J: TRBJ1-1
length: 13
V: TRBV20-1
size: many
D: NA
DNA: TGCAGTGCTAGTAGTGGCAGCGACACTGAAGCTTTCTTT
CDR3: CSASSGSDTEAFF

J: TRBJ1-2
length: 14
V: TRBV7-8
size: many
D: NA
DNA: TGTGCCAGCAGCTCCCCAGGATACCAGTATGGCTACACCTTC
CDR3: CASSSPGYQYGYTF

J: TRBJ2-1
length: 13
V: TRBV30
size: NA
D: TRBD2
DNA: TGTGCCTGGAGTCCAAGCGGGGGGGATGAGCAGTTCTTC
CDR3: CAWSPSGGDEQFF

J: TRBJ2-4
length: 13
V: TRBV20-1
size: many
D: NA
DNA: TGCAGTAGATTAGCGGTAGCCAAAAACATTCAGTACTTC
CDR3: CSRLAVAKNIQYF

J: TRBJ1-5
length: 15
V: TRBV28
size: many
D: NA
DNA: TGTGCCACCAACAGCCGCCGGGGCCTAAATCAGCCCCAGCATTTT
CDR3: CATNSRRGLNQPQHF

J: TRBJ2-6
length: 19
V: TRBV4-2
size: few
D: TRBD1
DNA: TGTGCCAGCAGCCGAGAGACCGGGACAGGGAACCCTGGGGCCAACGTCCTGACTTTC
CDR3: CASSRETGTGNPGANVLTF

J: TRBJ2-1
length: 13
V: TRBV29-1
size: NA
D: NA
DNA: TGCAGCGTTGAAGGCGGACAAATCAATGAGCAGTTCTTC
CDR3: CSVEGGQINEQFF

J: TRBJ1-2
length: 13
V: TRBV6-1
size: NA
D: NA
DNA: TGTGCCAGCAGACTGACAGGTGCCTATGGCTACACCTTC
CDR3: CASRLTGAYGYTF

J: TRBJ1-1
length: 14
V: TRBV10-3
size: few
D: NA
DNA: TGTGCCATCAGTGATTTCGCAGGGGACACTGAAGCTTTCTTT
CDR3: CAISDFAGDTEAFF

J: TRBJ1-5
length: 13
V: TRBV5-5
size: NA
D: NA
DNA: TGTGCCAGCAGCTTGTTTCGAGATCAGCCCCAGCATTTT
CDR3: CASSLFRDQPQHF

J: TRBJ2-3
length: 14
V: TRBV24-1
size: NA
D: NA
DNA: TGTGCCACCAGTGATTTGGGCAGGGAAGATACGCAGTATTTT
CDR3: CATSDLGREDTQYF

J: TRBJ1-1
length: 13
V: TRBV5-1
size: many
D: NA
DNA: TGCGCCAGCAGCTTGGACAGGTCGGAAGAAGCTTTCTTT
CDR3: CASSLDRSEEAFF